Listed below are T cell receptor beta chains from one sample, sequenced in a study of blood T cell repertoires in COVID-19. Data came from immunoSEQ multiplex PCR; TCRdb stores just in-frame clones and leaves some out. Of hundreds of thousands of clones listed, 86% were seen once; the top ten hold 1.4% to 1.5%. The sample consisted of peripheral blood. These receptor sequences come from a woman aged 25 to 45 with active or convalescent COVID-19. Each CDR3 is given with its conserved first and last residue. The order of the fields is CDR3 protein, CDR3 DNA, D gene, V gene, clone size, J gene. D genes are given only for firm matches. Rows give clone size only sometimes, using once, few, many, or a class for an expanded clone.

CDR3aa: CASSSRGAGELFF; CDR3nt: TGTGCCAGCAGTTCTAGAGGAGCCGGGGAGCTGTTTTTT; d_gene: -; v_gene: TRBV27; abundance: once; j_gene: TRBJ2-2
CDR3aa: CASSFDLTGALYGYTF; CDR3nt: TGTGCCAGCAGTTTCGACTTGACAGGGGCTCTCTATGGCTACACCTTC; d_gene: TRBD1; v_gene: TRBV28; abundance: -; j_gene: TRBJ1-2
CDR3aa: CVLGQANTGELFF; CDR3nt: TGTGTCCTCGGACAGGCGAACACCGGGGAGCTGTTTTTT; d_gene: TRBD1; v_gene: TRBV12-3/TRBV12-4; abundance: -; j_gene: TRBJ2-2
CDR3aa: CASSTSSGFPGANVLTF; CDR3nt: TGTGCCAGCAGTACCTCCTCAGGGTTCCCTGGGGCCAACGTCCTGACTTTC; d_gene: -; v_gene: TRBV25-1; abundance: -; j_gene: TRBJ2-6
CDR3aa: CASSERTGMGEKLFF; CDR3nt: TGTGCCAGCAGTGAACGGACAGGGATGGGTGAAAAACTGTTTTTT; d_gene: TRBD1; v_gene: TRBV6-1; abundance: -; j_gene: TRBJ1-4
CDR3aa: CASRYTGGSYNEQFF; CDR3nt: TGTGCCAGCAGGTATACAGGGGGCTCCTACAATGAGCAGTTCTTC; d_gene: TRBD1; v_gene: TRBV6-5; abundance: -; j_gene: TRBJ2-1
CDR3aa: CASFGQVGNEQFF; CDR3nt: TGTGCCAGCTTCGGACAGGTCGGCAATGAGCAGTTCTTC; d_gene: TRBD1; v_gene: TRBV6-5; abundance: -; j_gene: TRBJ2-1
CDR3aa: CASSVTGGLSGANVLTF; CDR3nt: TGTGCCAGCAGTGTGACAGGGGGTTTATCTGGGGCCAACGTCCTGACTTTC; d_gene: TRBD1; v_gene: TRBV25-1; abundance: -; j_gene: TRBJ2-6
CDR3aa: CASNDRRMNTEAFF; CDR3nt: TGTGCCAGCAACGACAGGCGGATGAACACTGAAGCTTTCTTT; d_gene: -; v_gene: TRBV6-5; abundance: -; j_gene: TRBJ1-1
CDR3aa: CASSRFTVFGAPNTGELFF; CDR3nt: TGTGCCAGCAGCCGATTTACCGTTTTTGGGGCGCCGAACACCGGGGAGCTGTTTTTT; d_gene: -; v_gene: TRBV5-6; abundance: -; j_gene: TRBJ2-2
CDR3aa: CASSERQNTEAFF; CDR3nt: TGCGCCAGCAGTGAGCGACAGAACACTGAAGCTTTCTTT; d_gene: -; v_gene: TRBV10-1; abundance: -; j_gene: TRBJ1-1
CDR3aa: CASSLSGLGNTIYF; CDR3nt: TGCGCCAGCAGCTTGTCAGGCCTCGGAAACACCATATATTTT; d_gene: -; v_gene: TRBV5-1; abundance: -; j_gene: TRBJ1-3